This T cell receptor (beta chain) was recorded in a study of OX40 agonist ivuxolimab in advanced cancers. V was pared by 7 bases and J by 8 bases, with 17 bases between. CDR1 and CDR2 (germline): LNHDA, SQIVND (reference sequence). There are 13 residues in the CDR3. Clones were sequenced by immunoSEQ multiplex PCR, and TCRdb holds only the in-frame ones, with some missing. The data show about 82,000 clones, with 85% to 90% seen just once and roughly 6% held by the top ten. This sample comprised CD4+ or CD8+ T cells sorted from blood, obtained in a trial of the OX40 agonist ivuxolimab. This TCR was recovered from an adult with an advanced solid tumor such as melanoma, head and neck, liver or kidney cancer. The chain carries TRBV19 and TRBJ1-2; D may be TRBD1 (5 bases). The CDR3 coding sequence is TGTGCCAGTAAAAGTCCGGGGTGGGGCGGCTACACCTTC. The encoded protein is CASKSPGWGGYTF.